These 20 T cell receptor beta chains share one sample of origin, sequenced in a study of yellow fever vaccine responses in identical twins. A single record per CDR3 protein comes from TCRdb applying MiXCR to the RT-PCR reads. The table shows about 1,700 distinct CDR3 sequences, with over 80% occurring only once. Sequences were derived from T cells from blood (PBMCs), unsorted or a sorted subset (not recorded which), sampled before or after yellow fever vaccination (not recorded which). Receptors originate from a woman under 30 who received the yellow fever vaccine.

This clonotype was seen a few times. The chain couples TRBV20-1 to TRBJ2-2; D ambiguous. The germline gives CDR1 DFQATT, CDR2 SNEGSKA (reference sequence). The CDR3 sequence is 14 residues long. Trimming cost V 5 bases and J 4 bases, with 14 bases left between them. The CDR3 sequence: CSASLASGTGELFF. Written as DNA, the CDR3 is TGCAGTGCTTCTCTTGCGTCGGGCACCGGGGAGCTGTTTTTT.

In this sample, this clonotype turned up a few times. CDR3 residues: CASSYTGTGGSNYGYTF. DNA of the CDR3: TGTGCCAGCAGTTACACCGGGACAGGGGGTAGTAACTATGGCTACACCTTC. The genes are TRBV6-5 and TRBJ1-2, with 11 bases that match TRBD1. V gave up 2 bases and J gave up 1 base; unmatched junction bases: 6. Germline values: CDR1 MNHEY, CDR2 SVGAGI. The CDR3 totals 17 residues.

In DNA form, the CDR3 reads TGTGCCAGCAGCTTAACTGCGGGTCTTAACACCGGGGAGCTGTTTTTT. It is translated as CASSLTAGLNTGELFF. This chain joins TRBV7-6 and TRBJ2-2; D is perhaps TRBD2 (5 bases). The CDR3 totals 16 residues. V was trimmed by 2 bases and J by 2 bases, leaving 12 bases between them. Germline CDR1 and CDR2: SGHVS and FNYEAQ.

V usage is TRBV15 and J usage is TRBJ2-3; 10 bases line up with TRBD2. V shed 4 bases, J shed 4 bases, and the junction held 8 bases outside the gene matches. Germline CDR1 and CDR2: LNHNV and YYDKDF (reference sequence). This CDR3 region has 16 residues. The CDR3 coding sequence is TGTGCCACCAGCAACAAGCGGGGGGGCGGTTCAGATACGCAGTATTTT. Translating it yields CATSNKRGGGSDTQYF.

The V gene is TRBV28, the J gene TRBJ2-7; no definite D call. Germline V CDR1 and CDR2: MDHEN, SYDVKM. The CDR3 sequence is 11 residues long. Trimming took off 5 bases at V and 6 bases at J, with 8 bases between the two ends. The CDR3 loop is CASSTSREQYF. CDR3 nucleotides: TGTGCCAGCAGTACGTCCCGCGAGCAGTACTTC. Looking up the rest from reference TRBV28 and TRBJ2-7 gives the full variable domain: DVKVTQSSRYLVKRTGEKVFLECVQDMDHENMFWYRQDPGLGLRLIYFSYDVKMKEKGDIPEGYSVSREKKERFSLILESASTNQTSMYLCASSTSREQYFGPGTRLTVT.

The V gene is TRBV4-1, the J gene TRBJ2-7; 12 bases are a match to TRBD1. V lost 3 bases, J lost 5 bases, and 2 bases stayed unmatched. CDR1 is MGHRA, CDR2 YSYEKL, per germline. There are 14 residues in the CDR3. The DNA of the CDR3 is TGCGCCAGCAGCCAGGGACAGGGGGCCGACGAGCAGTACTTC. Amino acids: CASSQGQGADEQYF.

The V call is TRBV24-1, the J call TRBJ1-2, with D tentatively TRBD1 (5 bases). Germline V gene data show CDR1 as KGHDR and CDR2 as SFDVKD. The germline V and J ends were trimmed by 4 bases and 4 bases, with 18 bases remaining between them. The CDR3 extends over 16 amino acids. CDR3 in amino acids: CATSETRPSRGYGYTF. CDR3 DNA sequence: TGTGCCACCAGTGAGACCAGGCCATCGAGGGGCTATGGCTACACCTTC.

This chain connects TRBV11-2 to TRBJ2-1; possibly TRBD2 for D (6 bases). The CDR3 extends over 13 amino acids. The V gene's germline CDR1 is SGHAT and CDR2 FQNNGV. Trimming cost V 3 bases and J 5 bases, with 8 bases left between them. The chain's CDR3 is CASSFGGNNEQFF. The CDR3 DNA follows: TGTGCCAGCAGCTTCGGCGGGAACAATGAGCAGTTCTTC.

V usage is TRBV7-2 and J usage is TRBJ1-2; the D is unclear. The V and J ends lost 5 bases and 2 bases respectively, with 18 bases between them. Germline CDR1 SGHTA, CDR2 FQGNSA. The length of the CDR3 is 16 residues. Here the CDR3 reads CASSRRAPRTNYGYTF. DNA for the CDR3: TGTGCCAGCAGCCGCCGGGCCCCCCGAACGAACTATGGCTACACCTTC.

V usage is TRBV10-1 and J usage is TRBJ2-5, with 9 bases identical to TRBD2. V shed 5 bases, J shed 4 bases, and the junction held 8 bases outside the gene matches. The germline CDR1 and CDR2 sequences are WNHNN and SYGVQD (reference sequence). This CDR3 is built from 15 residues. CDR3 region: CASSPFVAGVETQYF. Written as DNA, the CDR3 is TGCGCCAGCAGTCCCTTTGTAGCGGGGGTAGAGACCCAGTACTTC.

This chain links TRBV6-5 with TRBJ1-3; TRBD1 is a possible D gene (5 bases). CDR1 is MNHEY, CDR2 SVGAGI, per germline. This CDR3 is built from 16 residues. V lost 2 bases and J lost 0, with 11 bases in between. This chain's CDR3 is CASSYRQKSSGNTIYF. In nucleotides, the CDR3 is TGTGCCAGCAGTTACCGACAGAAAAGCTCTGGAAACACCATATATTTT.

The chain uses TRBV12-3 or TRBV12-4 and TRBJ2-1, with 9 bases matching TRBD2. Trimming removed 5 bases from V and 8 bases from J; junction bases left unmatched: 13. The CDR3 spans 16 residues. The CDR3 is CASSTLGRGGRYEQFF. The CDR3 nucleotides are TGTGCCAGCAGTACCCTTGGGCGGGGGGGCCGTTATGAGCAGTTCTTC.

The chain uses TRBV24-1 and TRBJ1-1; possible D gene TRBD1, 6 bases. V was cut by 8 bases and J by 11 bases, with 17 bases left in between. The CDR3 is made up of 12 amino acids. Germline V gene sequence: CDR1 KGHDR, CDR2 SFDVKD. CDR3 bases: TGTGCCACCACTTCGTTCGGGACATTTGCTTTCTTT. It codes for CATTSFGTFAFF.

The CDR3 region has the DNA TGCGCCAGCAGTGAATCTGGGGCCAACGTCCTGACTTTC. This codes for CASSESGANVLTF. The chain carries TRBV10-1 and TRBJ2-6; D unclear. This CDR3 has 13 amino acids. Trimming removed 3 bases at V and 1 base at J, with 1 base between. The germline gives CDR1 WNHNN, CDR2 SYGVQD (reference sequence).

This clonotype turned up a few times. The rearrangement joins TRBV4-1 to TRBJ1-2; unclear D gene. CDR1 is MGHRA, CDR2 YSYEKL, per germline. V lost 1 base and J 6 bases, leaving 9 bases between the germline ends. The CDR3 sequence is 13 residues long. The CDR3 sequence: CASSQVGYDGYTF. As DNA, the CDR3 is TGCGCCAGCAGCCAAGTTGGGTATGATGGCTACACCTTC.

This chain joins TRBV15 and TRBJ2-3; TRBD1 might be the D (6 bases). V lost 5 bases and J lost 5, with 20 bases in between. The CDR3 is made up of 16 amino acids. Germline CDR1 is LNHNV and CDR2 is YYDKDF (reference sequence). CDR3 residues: CATSAGRGSAGDTQYF. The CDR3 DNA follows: TGTGCCACCAGCGCCGGCAGGGGCAGCGCCGGAGATACGCAGTATTTT.

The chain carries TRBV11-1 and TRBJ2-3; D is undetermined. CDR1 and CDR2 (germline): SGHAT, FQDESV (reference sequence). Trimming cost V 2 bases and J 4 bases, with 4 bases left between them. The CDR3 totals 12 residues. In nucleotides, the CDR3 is TGTGCCAGCAGCTTAATCCCAGATACGCAGTATTTT. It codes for CASSLIPDTQYF.

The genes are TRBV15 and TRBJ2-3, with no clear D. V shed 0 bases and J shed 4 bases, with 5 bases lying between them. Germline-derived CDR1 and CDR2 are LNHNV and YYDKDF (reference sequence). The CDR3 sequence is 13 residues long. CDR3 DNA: TGTGCCACCAGCAGAGAAGGGCCAGATACGCAGTATTTT. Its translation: CATSREGPDTQYF.

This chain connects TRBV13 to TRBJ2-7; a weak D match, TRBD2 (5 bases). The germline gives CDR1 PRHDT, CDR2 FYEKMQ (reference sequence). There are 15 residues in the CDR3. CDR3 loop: CAITRKAPTTYEQYF. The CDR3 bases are TGTGCTATCACTAGGAAGGCGCCGACGACCTACGAGCAGTACTTC. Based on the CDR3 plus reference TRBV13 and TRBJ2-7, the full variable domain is AAGVIQSPRHLIKEKRETATLKCYPIPRHDTVYWYQQGPGQDPQFLISFYEKMQSDKGSIPDRFSAQQFSDYHSELNMSSLELGDSALYFCAITRKAPTTYEQYFGPGTRLTVT.

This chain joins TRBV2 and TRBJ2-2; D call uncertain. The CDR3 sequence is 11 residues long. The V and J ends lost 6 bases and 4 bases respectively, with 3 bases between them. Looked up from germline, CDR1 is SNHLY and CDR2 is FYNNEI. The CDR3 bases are TGTGCCAGCAGGATCACCGGGGAGCTGTTTTTT. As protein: CASRITGELFF. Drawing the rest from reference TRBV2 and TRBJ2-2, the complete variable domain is EPEVTQTPSHQVTQMGQEVILRCVPISNHLYFYWYRQILGQKVEFLVSFYNNEISEKSEIFDDQFSVERPDGSNFTLKIRSTKLEDSAMYFCASRITGELFFGEGSRLTVL.